Reported below is one T cell receptor beta chain. The antigen is unknown. Primers included in the PCR were 60 Vbeta and 13 Jbeta primers. Assay used: immunoSEQ multiplex PCR; TCRdb lists only in-frame clones, some missing. The sample lists some 76,000 clones; about 66% were seen once. J was trimmed by 3 bases and V by 0 bases; bases with no gene match: 4. Germline CDR1 SGHDN, CDR2 FVKESK. CDR3 length equals 15 residues. The sample is drawn from a study of cytomegalovirus exposure and HLA in healthy donors. Overall study findings and caveats: TCR beta sequences numbering under 20,000 were associated with HLA alleles at 0.05 false discovery rate in a later analysis.

This clonotype originated in a man aged 55 to 70 in good health and CMV-seropositive. The material sequenced was PBMCs. This chain links TRBV14 with TRBJ1-1, with 7 nucleotides matching TRBD1. The CDR3 is CASSQEQGRDTEAFF. In DNA, the CDR3 is TGTGCCAGCAGCCAAGAACAGGGGCGGGACACTGAAGCTTTCTTT.